Listed here are 4 T cell receptor beta chains from one sample, sequenced in a study of radiotherapy plus CTLA-4 blockade in lung cancer. The repertoire was sequenced with immunoSEQ multiplex PCR; TCRdb's copy has only in-frame clones and lacks some. The data contain roughly 110,000 clones, approximately 87% of them singletons. The sequencing used peripheral blood, collected from a patient treated with radiotherapy plus ipilimumab. Every receptor here comes from a human donor with non-small cell lung cancer that progressed on radiotherapy plus ipilimumab. Some clones in this sample may be carry-over from other donors' samples.

This chain connects TRBV18 to TRBJ1-3, with D tentatively TRBD1 (5 bases). The V and J ends lost 4 bases and 3 bases respectively, with 16 bases between them. The CDR3 loop spans 16 amino acids. Germline-derived CDR1 and CDR2 are KGHSH and LQKENI. The CDR3 nucleotides read TGTGCCAGCTCACTCCAAAGGGGTGGAAGTGGAAACACCATATATTTT. Translated: CASSLQRGGSGNTIYF.

J is TRBJ2-7 and V is TRBV7-3; no definite D call. This CDR3 contains 13 residues. Looked up from germline, CDR1 is SGHTA and CDR2 is FQGTGA. V was cut by 6 bases and J by 5 bases, with 14 bases left in between. CDR3: CASSENGPHEQYF. The CDR3 coding sequence is TGTGCCAGCAGTGAGAACGGGCCCCACGAGCAGTACTTC.

This sequence joins TRBV5-1 and TRBJ1-6; 10 nucleotides line up with TRBD1. Unmatched junction bases numbered 5, after V lost 4 bases and J lost 7 bases. CDR1 is SGHRS, CDR2 YFSETQ, per germline. The CDR3 loop spans 15 amino acids. CDR3 amino acids: CASSLTGQGNSPLHF. The DNA of the CDR3 is TGCGCCAGCAGCCTAACGGGACAGGGGAATTCACCCCTCCACTTT.

This sequence joins TRBV30 and TRBJ1-6; unclear D gene. The CDR3 consists of 12 residues. Looked up from germline, CDR1 is GTSNPN and CDR2 is SVGIG (reference sequence). Trimming shortened V by 3 bases and J by 9 bases, and 9 bases separated the two germline ends. CDR3 protein: CAWREASSPLHF. CDR3 nucleotide sequence: TGTGCCTGGAGGGAGGCGAGTTCACCCCTCCACTTT.